The 5 T cell receptor beta chains below all came from one sample that was sequenced in a study of T cells after yellow fever vaccination (dated by TCRdb to between 2018 and 2021). The treatment or condition label, as the study defines it: live attenuated yellow fever vaccine strain. The library was built by means of 5' RACE. For sequencing, an Illumina HiSeq 2500 was employed. In-frame beta chains were kept once TCRdb had trimmed the public reads at Q25 with fastp and called clones with MiXCR. Every CDR3 protein is listed once, alongside the most common genes and DNA of its rows. The sample profile shows a few hundred thousand distinct CDR3 sequences; about 17% of them were found once. 17% of the sample belongs to the ten largest clones. Material: PBMCs, obtained 5 to 6 days after the first yellow fever vaccination. The receptor set was obtained from a man between 18 and 35 years old who received the YFV17D yellow fever vaccine.

This sequence joins TRBV19 and TRBJ2-3; TRBD2 agrees at 8 bases. Trimming at V came to 6 bases and at J to 4 bases, leaving 3 bases not matched to a gene. The CDR3 runs 13 residues. Germline CDR1 and CDR2: LNHDA and SQIVND (reference sequence). This CDR3 is CASSGGDADTQYF. Written as DNA, the CDR3 is TGTGCCAGTAGCGGGGGGGACGCAGATACGCAGTATTTT.

This clonotype has just a few counts. The rearrangement links TRBV5-6 to TRBJ2-1; D gene unclear. The CDR3 is made up of 12 amino acids. V was shortened by 2 bases and J by 5 bases, with 5 bases between the two germline ends. From germline, CDR1 is SGHDT and CDR2 YYEEEE. The CDR3 coding sequence is TGTGCCAGCAGCTTTCAAGACAATGAGCAGTTCTTC. This sequence encodes CASSFQDNEQFF.

This clonotype occurred many times. The V call is TRBV7-2, the J call TRBJ2-1; 9 bases align to TRBD2. Germline V gene data show CDR1 as SGHTA and CDR2 as FQGNSA. With V trimmed by 8 bases and J by 8 bases, 13 bases remained unmatched. CDR3 length equals 15 residues. The CDR3 protein is CASRLLSGGQDEQFF. DNA of the CDR3: TGTGCCAGCCGATTGCTCAGCGGGGGGCAGGATGAGCAGTTCTTC.

J is TRBJ1-4 and V is TRBV28; weak D call: TRBD1 (5 bases). This CDR3 is built from 14 residues. The germline V and J ends were trimmed by 3 bases and 8 bases, with 13 bases remaining between them. The V gene's germline CDR1 is MDHEN and CDR2 SYDVKM. CDR3 in DNA: TGTGCCAGCAGTTTCGACAACCGGGACGAAAAACTGTTTTTT. Translation: CASSFDNRDEKLFF.

This clonotype was seen only a few times. The gene calls are TRBV5-1 and TRBJ2-7; 13 positions agree with TRBD2. The germline V gene encodes CDR1 SGHRS and CDR2 YFSETQ. CDR3 length equals 17 residues. With V trimmed by 4 bases and J by 6 bases, 13 bases remained unmatched. Here the CDR3 DNA reads TGCGCCAGCAGCCTTCGACAACTAGCGGGGGGGCGAGTCGAGCAGTACTTC. Protein sequence: CASSLRQLAGGRVEQYF.